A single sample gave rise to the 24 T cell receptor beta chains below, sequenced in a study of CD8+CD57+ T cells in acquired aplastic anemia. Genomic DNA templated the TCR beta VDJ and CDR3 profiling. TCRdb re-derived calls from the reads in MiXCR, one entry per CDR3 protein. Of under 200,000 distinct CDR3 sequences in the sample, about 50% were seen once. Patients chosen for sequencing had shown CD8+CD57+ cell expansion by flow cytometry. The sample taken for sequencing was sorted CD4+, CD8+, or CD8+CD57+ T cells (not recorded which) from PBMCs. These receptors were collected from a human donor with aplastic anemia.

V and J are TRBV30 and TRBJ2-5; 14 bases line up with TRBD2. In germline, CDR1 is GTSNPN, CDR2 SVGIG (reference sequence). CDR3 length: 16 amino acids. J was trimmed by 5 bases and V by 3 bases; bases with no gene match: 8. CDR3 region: CAWSRGTSGRGETQYF. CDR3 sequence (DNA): TGTGCCTGGAGCCGGGGGACTAGCGGGAGAGGGGAGACCCAGTACTTC.

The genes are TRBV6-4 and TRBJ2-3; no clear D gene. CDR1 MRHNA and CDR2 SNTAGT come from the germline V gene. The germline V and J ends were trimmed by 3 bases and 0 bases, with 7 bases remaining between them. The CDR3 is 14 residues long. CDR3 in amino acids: CASSELDSTDTQYF. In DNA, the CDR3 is TGTGCCAGCAGTGAGCTAGACAGCACAGATACGCAGTATTTT.

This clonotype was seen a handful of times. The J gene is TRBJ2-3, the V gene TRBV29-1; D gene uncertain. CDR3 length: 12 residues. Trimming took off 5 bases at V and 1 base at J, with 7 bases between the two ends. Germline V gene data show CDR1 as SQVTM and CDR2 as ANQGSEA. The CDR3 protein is CSVRQGTDTQYF. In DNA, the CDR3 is TGCAGCGTTCGGCAGGGCACAGATACGCAGTATTTT.

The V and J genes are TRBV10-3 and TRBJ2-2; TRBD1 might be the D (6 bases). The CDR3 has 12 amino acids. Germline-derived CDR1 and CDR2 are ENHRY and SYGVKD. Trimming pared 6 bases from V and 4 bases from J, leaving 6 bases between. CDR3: CAIRDSTGELFF. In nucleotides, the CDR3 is TGTGCCATCAGGGACAGCACCGGGGAGCTGTTTTTT.

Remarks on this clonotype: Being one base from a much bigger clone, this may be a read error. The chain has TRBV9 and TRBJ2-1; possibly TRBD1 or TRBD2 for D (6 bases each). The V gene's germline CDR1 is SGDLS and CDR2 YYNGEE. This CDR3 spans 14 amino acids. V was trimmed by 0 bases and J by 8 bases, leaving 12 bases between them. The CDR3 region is CASSVGSGGDEQFF. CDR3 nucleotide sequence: TGTGCCAGCAGCGTAGGGTCCGGGGGCGATGAGCAGTTCTTC.

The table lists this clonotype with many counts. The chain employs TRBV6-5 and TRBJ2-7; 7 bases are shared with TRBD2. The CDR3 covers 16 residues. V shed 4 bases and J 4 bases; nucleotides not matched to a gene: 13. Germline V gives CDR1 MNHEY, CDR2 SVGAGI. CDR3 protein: CASSSGKLASYYEQYF. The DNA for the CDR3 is TGTGCCAGCAGTTCAGGGAAACTAGCGAGCTATTACGAGCAGTACTTC.

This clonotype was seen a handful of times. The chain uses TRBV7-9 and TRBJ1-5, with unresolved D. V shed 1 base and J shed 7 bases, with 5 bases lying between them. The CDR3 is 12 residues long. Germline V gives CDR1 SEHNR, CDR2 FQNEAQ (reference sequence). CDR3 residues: CASSLGGQPQHF. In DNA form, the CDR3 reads TGTGCCAGCAGCTTAGGGGGACAGCCCCAGCATTTT.

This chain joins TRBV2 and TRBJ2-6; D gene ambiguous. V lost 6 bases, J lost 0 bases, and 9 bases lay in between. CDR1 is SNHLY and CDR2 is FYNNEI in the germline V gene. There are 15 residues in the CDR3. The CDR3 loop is CASSGRNSGANVLTF. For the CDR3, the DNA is TGTGCCAGCAGCGGACGGAACTCTGGGGCCAACGTCCTGACTTTC.

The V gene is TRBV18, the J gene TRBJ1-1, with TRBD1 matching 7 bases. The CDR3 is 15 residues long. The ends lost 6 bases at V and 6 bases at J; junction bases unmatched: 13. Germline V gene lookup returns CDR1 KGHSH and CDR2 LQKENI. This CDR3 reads CASSRRPGGFAEAFF. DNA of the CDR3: TGTGCCAGCTCTCGACGGCCAGGGGGTTTCGCTGAAGCTTTCTTT.

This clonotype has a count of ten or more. The CDR3 loop reads CASSVLGTSGSVDTQYF. In nucleotides, the CDR3 is TGTGCCAGCAGCGTTTTAGGGACTAGCGGGAGCGTGGATACGCAGTATTTT. The chain couples TRBV9 to TRBJ2-3; 14 positions match TRBD2. The CDR3 is 17 residues long. Germline V CDR1 and CDR2: SGDLS, YYNGEE. The J segment lost 6 bases and the V segment lost 2 bases, leaving 8 bases of the junction unmatched.

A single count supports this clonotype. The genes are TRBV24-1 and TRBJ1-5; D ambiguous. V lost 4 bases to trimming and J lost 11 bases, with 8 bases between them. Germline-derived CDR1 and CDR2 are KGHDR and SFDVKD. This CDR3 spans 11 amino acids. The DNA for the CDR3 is TGTGCCACCAGTGACCCTGGGACCCAGCATTTT. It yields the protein CATSDPGTQHF.

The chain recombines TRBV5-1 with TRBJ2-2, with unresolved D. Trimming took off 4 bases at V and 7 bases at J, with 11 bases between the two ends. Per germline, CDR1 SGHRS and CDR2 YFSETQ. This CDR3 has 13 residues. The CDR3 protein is CASSRLTDGELFF. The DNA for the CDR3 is TGCGCCAGCAGCCGCCTAACCGACGGGGAGCTGTTTTTT.

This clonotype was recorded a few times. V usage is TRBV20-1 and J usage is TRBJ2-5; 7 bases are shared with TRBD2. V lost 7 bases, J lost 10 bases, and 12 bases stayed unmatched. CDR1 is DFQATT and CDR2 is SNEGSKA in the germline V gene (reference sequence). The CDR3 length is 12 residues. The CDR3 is CSVSSGAVSQYF. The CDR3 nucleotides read TGCAGTGTTTCCAGCGGGGCCGTGAGCCAGTACTTC.

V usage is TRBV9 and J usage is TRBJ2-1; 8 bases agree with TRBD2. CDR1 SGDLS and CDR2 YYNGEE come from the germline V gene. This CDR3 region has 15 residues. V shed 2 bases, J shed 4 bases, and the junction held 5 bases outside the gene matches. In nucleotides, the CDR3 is TGTGCCAGCAGCGTGACGGGAGGGGGTTACAATGAGCAGTTCTTC. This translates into CASSVTGGGYNEQFF.

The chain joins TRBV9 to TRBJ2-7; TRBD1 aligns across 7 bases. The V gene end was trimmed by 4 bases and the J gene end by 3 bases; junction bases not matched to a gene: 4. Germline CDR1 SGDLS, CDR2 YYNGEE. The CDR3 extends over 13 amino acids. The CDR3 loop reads CASSPDRFYEQYF. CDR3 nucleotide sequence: TGTGCCAGCAGCCCGGACAGGTTCTACGAGCAGTACTTC. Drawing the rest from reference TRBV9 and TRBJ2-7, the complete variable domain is DSGVTQTPKHLITATGQRVTLRCSPRSGDLSVYWYQQSLDQGLQFLIQYYNGEERAKGNILERFSAQQFPDLHSELNLSSLELGDSALYFCASSPDRFYEQYFGPGTRLTVT.

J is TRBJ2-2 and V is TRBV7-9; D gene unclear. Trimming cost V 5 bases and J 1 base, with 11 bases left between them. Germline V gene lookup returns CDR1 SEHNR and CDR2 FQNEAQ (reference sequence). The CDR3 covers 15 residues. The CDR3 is CASSAAERNTGELFF. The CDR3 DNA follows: TGTGCCAGCAGCGCAGCAGAGAGGAACACCGGGGAGCTGTTTTTT.

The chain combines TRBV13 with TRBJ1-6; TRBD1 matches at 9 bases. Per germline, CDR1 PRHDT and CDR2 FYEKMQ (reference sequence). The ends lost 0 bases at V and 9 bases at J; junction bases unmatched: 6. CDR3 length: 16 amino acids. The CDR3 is CASSLGRGQGFSPLHF. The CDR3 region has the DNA TGTGCCAGCAGCTTAGGTCGGGGACAGGGATTTTCACCCCTCCACTTT.

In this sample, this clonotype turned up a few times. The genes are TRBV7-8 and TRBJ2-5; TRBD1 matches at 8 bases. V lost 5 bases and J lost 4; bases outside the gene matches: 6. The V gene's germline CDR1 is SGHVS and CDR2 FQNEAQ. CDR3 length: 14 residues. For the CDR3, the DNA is TGTGCCAGCAGCATACTACAGGGGGGAGAGACCCAGTACTTC. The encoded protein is CASSILQGGETQYF.

The CDR3 here is CASSRTGGLTEAFF. The CDR3, as DNA: TGTGCCAGCAGCCGAACTGGGGGTCTCACTGAAGCTTTCTTT. The V gene is TRBV12-3 or TRBV12-4, the J gene TRBJ1-1; maybe TRBD1 (5 bases). The V end lost 6 bases, the J end lost 4 bases, and 15 bases lay between the germline ends. This CDR3 is 14 amino acids long.

The CDR3 sequence is CASSLDRTSYNEQFF. The DNA of the CDR3 is TGTGCCAGCAGCTTAGACAGGACCTCCTACAATGAGCAGTTCTTC. The chain recombines TRBV7-6 with TRBJ2-1, with TRBD1 as a possible D gene (5 bases). The CDR3 has 15 residues. Germline V gives CDR1 SGHVS, CDR2 FNYEAQ. Trimming cost V 1 base and J 0 bases, with 7 bases left between them.

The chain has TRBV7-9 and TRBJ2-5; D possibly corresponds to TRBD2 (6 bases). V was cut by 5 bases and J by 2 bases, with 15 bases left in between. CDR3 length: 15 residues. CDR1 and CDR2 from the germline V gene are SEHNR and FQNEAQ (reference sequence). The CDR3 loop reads CASSLRRGLQETQYF. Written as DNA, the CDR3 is TGTGCCAGCAGCCTAAGGCGGGGCCTTCAAGAGACCCAGTACTTC. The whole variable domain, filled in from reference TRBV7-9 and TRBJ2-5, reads DTGVSQNPRHKITKRGQNVTFRCDPISEHNRLYWYRQTLGQGPEFLTYFQNEAQLEKSRLLSDRFSAERPKGSFSTLEIQRTEQGDSAMYLCASSLRRGLQETQYFGPGTRLLVL.

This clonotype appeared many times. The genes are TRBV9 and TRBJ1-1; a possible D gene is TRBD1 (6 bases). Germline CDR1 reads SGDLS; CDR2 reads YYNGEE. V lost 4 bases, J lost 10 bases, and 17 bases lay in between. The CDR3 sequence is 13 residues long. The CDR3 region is CASSPPGGPAAFF. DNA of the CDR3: TGTGCCAGCAGCCCCCCGGGGGGCCCGGCAGCTTTCTTT. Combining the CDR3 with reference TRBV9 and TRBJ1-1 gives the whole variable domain DSGVTQTPKHLITATGQRVTLRCSPRSGDLSVYWYQQSLDQGLQFLIQYYNGEERAKGNILERFSAQQFPDLHSELNLSSLELGDSALYFCASSPPGGPAAFFGQGTRLTVV.

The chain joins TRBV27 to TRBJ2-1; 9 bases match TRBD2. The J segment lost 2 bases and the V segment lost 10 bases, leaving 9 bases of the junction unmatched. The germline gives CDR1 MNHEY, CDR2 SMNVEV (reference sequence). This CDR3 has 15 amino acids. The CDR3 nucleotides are TGTGCCACCAACGGCGGGGGGGCTGCCTACAATGAGCAGTTCTTC. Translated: CATNGGGAAYNEQFF.

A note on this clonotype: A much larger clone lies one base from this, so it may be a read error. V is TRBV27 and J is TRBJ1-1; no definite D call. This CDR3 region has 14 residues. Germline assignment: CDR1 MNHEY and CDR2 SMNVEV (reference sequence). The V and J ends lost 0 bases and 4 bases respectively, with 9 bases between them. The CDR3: CASSLSTMGTEAFF. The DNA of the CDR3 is TGTGCCAGCAGTTTATCCACAATGGGCACTGAAGCTTTCTTT.